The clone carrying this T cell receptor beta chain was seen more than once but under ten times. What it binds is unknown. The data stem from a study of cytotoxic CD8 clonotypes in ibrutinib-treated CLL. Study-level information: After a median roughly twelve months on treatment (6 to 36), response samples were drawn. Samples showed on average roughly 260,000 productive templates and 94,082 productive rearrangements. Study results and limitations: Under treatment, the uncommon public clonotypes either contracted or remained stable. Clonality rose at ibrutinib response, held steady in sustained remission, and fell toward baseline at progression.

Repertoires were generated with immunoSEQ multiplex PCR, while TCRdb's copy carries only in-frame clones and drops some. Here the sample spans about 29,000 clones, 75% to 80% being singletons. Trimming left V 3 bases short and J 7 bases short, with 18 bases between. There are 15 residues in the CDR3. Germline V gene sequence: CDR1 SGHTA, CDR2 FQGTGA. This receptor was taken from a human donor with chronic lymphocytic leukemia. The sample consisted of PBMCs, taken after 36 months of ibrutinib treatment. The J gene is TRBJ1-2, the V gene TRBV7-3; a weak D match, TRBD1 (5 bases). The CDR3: CASSFDSRDAGGYTF. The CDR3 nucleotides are TGTGCCAGCAGCTTCGACAGCCGGGACGCTGGTGGCTACACCTTC.